The 5 T cell receptor beta chains presented below share a single source sample, sequenced in a study of T cell responses to AZD1222 COVID-19 vaccine. Data came from immunoSEQ multiplex PCR; TCRdb stores just in-frame clones and leaves some out. The table has tens of thousands of clones, 78% seen once; the top ten hold about 21%. Sequenced here: peripheral blood, sampled on day 0 of AZD1222 vaccination. The receptors were sampled from an adult in good health.

The chain joins TRBV2 to TRBJ2-3; possibly TRBD2 for D (6 bases). The V gene's germline CDR1 is SNHLY and CDR2 FYNNEI. V was shortened by 3 bases and J by 2 bases, with 12 bases between the two germline ends. The CDR3 has 15 residues. The CDR3 here is CASSDPGETTDTQYF. The CDR3 region has the DNA TGTGCCAGCAGTGATCCGGGAGAGACCACAGATACGCAGTATTTT.

This clone was seen only once. This rearrangement joins TRBV28 to TRBJ2-2; TRBD2 matches at 7 bases. The J segment lost 4 bases and the V segment lost 6 bases, leaving 11 bases of the junction unmatched. The CDR3 contains 16 residues. In germline, CDR1 is MDHEN, CDR2 SYDVKM. CDR3 DNA: TGTGCCAGCAGGGGAGGGGTAATGCAATTCACCGGGGAGCTGTTTTTT. Amino acid sequence: CASRGGVMQFTGELFF. Full variable domain (outside the CDR3, taken from reference TRBV28 and TRBJ2-2): DVKVTQSSRYLVKRTGEKVFLECVQDMDHENMFWYRQDPGLGLRLIYFSYDVKMKEKGDIPEGYSVSREKKERFSLILESASTNQTSMYLCASRGGVMQFTGELFFGEGSRLTVL.

The V and J genes are TRBV11-2 and TRBJ1-3; no definite D call. Looked up from germline, CDR1 is SGHAT and CDR2 is FQNNGV. The CDR3 is 16 amino acids. Trimming pared 0 bases from V and 2 bases from J, leaving 11 bases between. The CDR3 protein is CASSLDLSATGNTIYF. The CDR3 DNA follows: TGTGCCAGCAGCTTAGATCTGTCGGCTACTGGAAACACCATATATTTT. Full variable domain (remainder filled in from reference TRBV11-2 and TRBJ1-3): EAGVAQSPRYKIIEKRQSVAFWCNPISGHATLYWYQQILGQGPKLLIQFQNNGVVDDSQLPKDRFSAERLKGVDSTLKIQPAKLEDSAVYLCASSLDLSATGNTIYFGEGSWLTVV.

This clone appeared a single time. The chain recombines TRBV14 with TRBJ1-1, with D unresolved. CDR1 SGHDN and CDR2 FVKESK come from the germline V gene. The CDR3 runs 15 residues. V was cut by 1 base and J by 1 base, with 10 bases left in between. This chain's CDR3 is CASSQGMRGNTEAFF. DNA of the CDR3: TGTGCCAGCAGCCAAGGGATGCGGGGGAACACTGAAGCTTTCTTT.

The table lists this clone with a count of one. The chain combines TRBV18 with TRBJ2-1; 7 bases agree with TRBD1. This CDR3 spans 14 amino acids. In germline, CDR1 is KGHSH, CDR2 LQKENI. V lost 3 bases and J lost 10; bases outside the gene matches: 9. CDR3 loop: CASSPATGSLEQFF. The CDR3 bases are TGTGCCAGCTCACCGGCGACAGGGAGCCTCGAGCAGTTCTTC.